Each of the 10 T cell receptor beta chains below was sequenced from the same sample in a study of T cell clones after liver transplantation. The assay was immunoSEQ multiplex PCR, and TCRdb's table has in-frame clones only and misses some. The table records around 76,000 clones, approximately 80% of them present only once. This specimen consisted of CD4+ T cells from blood, obtained 12 months after liver transplant. The receptors shown here come from a human patient who received a liver transplant. A share of the T cells may be of graft donor origin.

This chain links TRBV13 with TRBJ2-2; possibly TRBD2 for D (6 bases). V was clipped by 5 bases and J by 10 bases, with 14 bases between them. Germline CDR1 is PRHDT and CDR2 is FYEKMQ (reference sequence). This CDR3 has 13 residues. The DNA of the CDR3 is TGTGCCAGCAGCCCTCGACTAGTTGAGGAGCTGTTTTTT. Translating gives CASSPRLVEELFF. The whole variable domain, filled in from reference TRBV13 and TRBJ2-2, reads AAGVIQSPRHLIKEKRETATLKCYPIPRHDTVYWYQQGPGQDPQFLISFYEKMQSDKGSIPDRFSAQQFSDYHSELNMSSLELGDSALYFCASSPRLVEELFFGEGSRLTVL.

The chain has TRBV7-2 and TRBJ2-7; D may correspond to TRBD1 or TRBD2 (6 bases each). V lost 1 base, J lost 3 bases, and 13 bases lay in between. CDR1 is SGHTA, CDR2 FQGNSA, per germline. The CDR3 is 15 amino acids. CDR3 DNA: TGTGCCAGCAGCTTAGAAGGGGGGCGCAGCTACGAGCAGTACTTC. Protein sequence: CASSLEGGRSYEQYF.

The CDR3 reads CASSEGEVVGEKLFF. The CDR3 region has the DNA TGTGCCAGCAGTGAGGGGGAGGTAGTTGGTGAAAAACTGTTTTTT. The rearrangement uses TRBV25-1 and TRBJ1-4; a weak D match, TRBD1 (5 bases). This CDR3 spans 15 amino acids. CDR1 and CDR2 from the germline V gene are MGHDK and SYGVNS. V was clipped by 3 bases and J by 7 bases, with 15 bases between them.

V gene TRBV2 combines with J gene TRBJ2-7, with a possible D match to TRBD1 (8 bases). The V end lost 8 bases, the J end lost 7 bases, and 12 bases lay between the germline ends. CDR1 and CDR2 (germline): SNHLY, FYNNEI. The CDR3 is 11 residues long. As DNA, the CDR3 is TGTGCCAGCGACAGGGGAGGGGAGCAGTACTTC. The encoded protein is CASDRGGEQYF.

V and J are TRBV2 and TRBJ2-2; D is unresolved. Looked up from germline, CDR1 is SNHLY and CDR2 is FYNNEI. V lost 5 bases and J 4 bases, leaving 5 bases between the germline ends. The CDR3 loop spans 12 amino acids. The CDR3 coding sequence is TGTGCCAGCAGTTTAGGCACCGGGGAGCTGTTTTTT. This translates into CASSLGTGELFF.

J is TRBJ2-7 and V is TRBV15, with 7 bases lining up with TRBD2. V was pared by 3 bases and J by 2 bases, with 4 bases of the junction left unmatched. Germline-derived CDR1 and CDR2 are LNHNV and YYDKDF (reference sequence). This CDR3 is 14 amino acids long. CDR3 protein: CATSRGGTTYEQYF. The DNA for the CDR3 is TGTGCCACCAGCAGGGGGGGGACTACCTACGAGCAGTACTTC.

The V and J genes are TRBV7-2 and TRBJ1-3; D is undetermined. The germline V and J ends were trimmed by 1 base and 2 bases, with 12 bases remaining between them. Germline CDR1 SGHTA, CDR2 FQGNSA. This CDR3 spans 16 amino acids. For the CDR3, the DNA is TGTGCCAGCAGCTTAGTAGCGCAGACGACTGGAAACACCATATATTTT. This translates into CASSLVAQTTGNTIYF.

V and J are TRBV19 and TRBJ2-2, with 8 bases lining up with TRBD1. CDR1 and CDR2 (germline): LNHDA, SQIVND (reference sequence). V was clipped by 1 base and J by 1 base; unmatched bases: 2. The CDR3 runs to 16 residues. As DNA, the CDR3 is TGTGCCAGTAGTATAGTAGGGACAGGGAACACCGGGGAGCTGTTTTTT. The encoded protein is CASSIVGTGNTGELFF.

This clone was detected only once. The chain combines TRBV18 with TRBJ2-7; possibly TRBD1 for D (6 bases). Germline CDR1 is KGHSH and CDR2 is LQKENI. V was cut by 2 bases and J by 5 bases, with 10 bases left in between. The CDR3 totals 13 residues. CDR3 DNA sequence: TGTGCCAGCTCACCAACAGGGACCCACGAGCAGTACTTC. The encoded protein is CASSPTGTHEQYF.

The chain has TRBV5-1 and TRBJ1-2; D unresolved. V was cut by 2 bases and J by 0 bases, with 5 bases left in between. The germline CDR1 and CDR2 sequences are SGHRS and YFSETQ. The CDR3 is 13 residues long. The CDR3 sequence is CASSLTANYGYTF. CDR3 DNA: TGCGCCAGCAGCTTAACGGCTAACTATGGCTACACCTTC.